The rows below give T cell receptor beta chains drawn from one sample of a study of shared clonotypes between healthy human individuals. Data came from immunoSEQ multiplex PCR; TCRdb stores just in-frame clones and leaves some out. The sample lists 1 million to 1.2 million clones, 70% to 80% seen once, with over 0.8% in the top ten. Material for sequencing was memory CD4+ T cells from PBMCs. All receptors derive from a man younger than 30 in good health. Some clones in this sample may be carry-over from other donors' samples. CDR3s include the opening cysteine and the closing phenylalanine or tryptophan. Each record gives: V gene, clone size, J gene, D gene, CDR3 DNA, CDR3 protein. The D gene is left open where the match is weak. The size field is filled for only some rows; it gives once, few, many or a size class.

V gene: TRBV29-1; clone size: few; J gene: TRBJ1-2; D gene: TRBD1; CDR3 DNA: TGCAGCGCCGGGACAGCCCAGGGATTCGCGGCTGGCTACACCTTC; CDR3 protein: CSAGTAQGFAAGYTF
V gene: TRBV11-2; clone size: NA; J gene: TRBJ1-2; D gene: NA; CDR3 DNA: TGTGCCAGCAGCTTATACAGGGCGGATGGCTACACCTTC; CDR3 protein: CASSLYRADGYTF
V gene: TRBV4-3; clone size: many; J gene: TRBJ1-2; D gene: NA; CDR3 DNA: TGCGCCAGCAGCCAAGAACAGGGTCGTGGCTACACCTTC; CDR3 protein: CASSQEQGRGYTF
V gene: TRBV5-1; clone size: few; J gene: TRBJ1-2; D gene: NA; CDR3 DNA: TGCGCCAGCAGCTTGGGGACGACCTCGTATGGCTACACCTTC; CDR3 protein: CASSLGTTSYGYTF
V gene: TRBV28; clone size: NA; J gene: TRBJ1-1; D gene: NA; CDR3 DNA: TGTGCCAGCAGTTTGGAGGGAGCTGAAGCTTTCTTT; CDR3 protein: CASSLEGAEAFF
V gene: TRBV6-1; clone size: NA; J gene: TRBJ1-2; D gene: NA; CDR3 DNA: TGTGCCAGCAGGCGGGGCCAGGGCAGCTATGGCTACACCTTC; CDR3 protein: CASRRGQGSYGYTF
V gene: TRBV9; clone size: NA; J gene: TRBJ1-3; D gene: NA; CDR3 DNA: TGTGCCAGCAGCGTCTCCCCCCACTCGAGCTCTGGAAACACCATATATTTT; CDR3 protein: CASSVSPHSSSGNTIYF
V gene: TRBV2; clone size: few; J gene: TRBJ1-1; D gene: NA; CDR3 DNA: TGTGCCAGCAGTGGCTGGGGGGCGGGCACTGAAGCTTTCTTT; CDR3 protein: CASSGWGAGTEAFF
V gene: TRBV7-2; clone size: many; J gene: TRBJ2-1; D gene: NA; CDR3 DNA: TGTGCCAGCAGCTCTAGCACCTGGCTAGCCGGGGGTGAGCAGTTCTTC; CDR3 protein: CASSSSTWLAGGEQFF
V gene: TRBV10-1; clone size: NA; J gene: TRBJ2-2; D gene: NA; CDR3 DNA: TGCGCCAGCAGTGAGCTCGGGCAGGGGAACACCGGGGAGCTGTTTTTT; CDR3 protein: CASSELGQGNTGELFF
V gene: TRBV29-1; clone size: once; J gene: TRBJ2-1; D gene: TRBD2; CDR3 DNA: TGCAGCGTGGGAATCCTAGCGGGAGTCGTCAATGAGCAGTTCTTC; CDR3 protein: CSVGILAGVVNEQFF
V gene: TRBV9; clone size: NA; J gene: TRBJ1-2; D gene: NA; CDR3 DNA: TGTGCCAGCACTGACAGCTATGGCTACACCTTC; CDR3 protein: CASTDSYGYTF
V gene: TRBV10-3; clone size: NA; J gene: TRBJ2-7; D gene: TRBD1; CDR3 DNA: TGTGCCATCAGTGAAGGGCAGGGGGCCCACGAGCAGTACTTC; CDR3 protein: CAISEGQGAHEQYF
V gene: TRBV7-9; clone size: few; J gene: TRBJ1-6; D gene: NA; CDR3 DNA: TGTGCCAGCAGCAAAGGTCAGAATTCACCCCTCCACTTT; CDR3 protein: CASSKGQNSPLHF
V gene: TRBV6-5; clone size: NA; J gene: TRBJ2-1; D gene: TRBD1; CDR3 DNA: TGTGCCAGCAGTTTGACAGGGTTGGGGTCCTACAATGAGCAGTTCTTC; CDR3 protein: CASSLTGLGSYNEQFF
V gene: TRBV7-2; clone size: NA; J gene: TRBJ2-7; D gene: TRBD2; CDR3 DNA: TGTGCCAGCAGCTTATCCGGGACTAAGACCTACGAGCAGTACTTC; CDR3 protein: CASSLSGTKTYEQYF
V gene: TRBV5-1; clone size: NA; J gene: TRBJ2-3; D gene: TRBD2; CDR3 DNA: TGCGCCAGCAGCTTGAGACTAGCGGGAGGTCCAGATACGCAGTATTTT; CDR3 protein: CASSLRLAGGPDTQYF
V gene: TRBV7-8; clone size: NA; J gene: TRBJ1-2; D gene: NA; CDR3 DNA: TGTGCCAGCAGCCAAGGTAGTTCTGGCTACACCTTC; CDR3 protein: CASSQGSSGYTF
V gene: TRBV7-6; clone size: NA; J gene: TRBJ2-1; D gene: NA; CDR3 DNA: TGTGCCAGCAGCTTATTGGTTCAGGGTCACAATGAGCAGTTCTTC; CDR3 protein: CASSLLVQGHNEQFF
V gene: TRBV28; clone size: NA; J gene: TRBJ1-5; D gene: NA; CDR3 DNA: TGTGCCAGCAGTTTATTAAATCAGCCCCAGCATTTT; CDR3 protein: CASSLLNQPQHF
V gene: TRBV28; clone size: NA; J gene: TRBJ2-7; D gene: NA; CDR3 DNA: TGTGCCAGCAGTTTATTGGTCGCAGGGAGCTACGAGCAGTACTTC; CDR3 protein: CASSLLVAGSYEQYF
V gene: TRBV7-9; clone size: NA; J gene: TRBJ2-3; D gene: NA; CDR3 DNA: TGTGCCAGCAGCCAAACTCCTACAGATACGCAGTATTTT; CDR3 protein: CASSQTPTDTQYF
V gene: TRBV5-6; clone size: NA; J gene: TRBJ2-3; D gene: NA; CDR3 DNA: TGTGCCAGCAGCTTTAGCCCAAGAGGACTGGATACGCAGTATTTT; CDR3 protein: CASSFSPRGLDTQYF
V gene: TRBV2; clone size: NA; J gene: TRBJ1-4; D gene: NA; CDR3 DNA: TGTGCCAGCAGGGGCGCAACTAATGAAAAACTGTTTTTT; CDR3 protein: CASRGATNEKLFF
V gene: TRBV9; clone size: NA; J gene: TRBJ1-2; D gene: NA; CDR3 DNA: TGTGCCAGCAGCGGCGGTGCCCTCTATGGCTACACCTTC; CDR3 protein: CASSGGALYGYTF
V gene: TRBV5-1; clone size: NA; J gene: TRBJ1-2; D gene: TRBD1; CDR3 DNA: TGCGCCAGCAGCACAGGGACAGCTAACTATGGCTACACCTTC; CDR3 protein: CASSTGTANYGYTF
V gene: TRBV6-5; clone size: NA; J gene: TRBJ2-3; D gene: NA; CDR3 DNA: TGTGCCAGCAGTTACTCGACACCAGGGACAGATACGCAGTATTTT; CDR3 protein: CASSYSTPGTDTQYF
V gene: TRBV18; clone size: NA; J gene: TRBJ1-5; D gene: NA; CDR3 DNA: TGTGCCAGCTCACCCACCCTACAGAATCAGCCCCAGCATTTT; CDR3 protein: CASSPTLQNQPQHF
V gene: TRBV15; clone size: NA; J gene: TRBJ1-4; D gene: TRBD1; CDR3 DNA: TGTGCCACCGACAGGGGGGATGAAAAACTGTTTTTT; CDR3 protein: CATDRGDEKLFF
V gene: TRBV2; clone size: NA; J gene: TRBJ2-2; D gene: NA; CDR3 DNA: TGTGCCAGCAGTGGCCTGGGCAGGGGCTCTTCCGGGGAGCTGTTTTTT; CDR3 protein: CASSGLGRGSSGELFF
V gene: TRBV7-7; clone size: NA; J gene: TRBJ2-1; D gene: TRBD2; CDR3 DNA: TGTGCCAGCAGTTCGGGAGGTGGGGGTGAGCAGTTCTTC; CDR3 protein: CASSSGGGGEQFF
V gene: TRBV7-9; clone size: NA; J gene: TRBJ2-3; D gene: TRBD2; CDR3 DNA: TGTGCCAGCAGCCCAGGCAGACTAGCGGGAGGACCAGATACGCAGTATTTT; CDR3 protein: CASSPGRLAGGPDTQYF
V gene: TRBV5-1; clone size: NA; J gene: TRBJ2-7; D gene: NA; CDR3 DNA: TGCGCCAGCAGCTACTCCTACGAGCAGTACTTC; CDR3 protein: CASSYSYEQYF
V gene: TRBV7-2; clone size: once; J gene: TRBJ2-7; D gene: NA; CDR3 DNA: TGTGCCAGCAGCTTAAGGGCGGGGCAGGGACTTTGGGAGCAGTACTTC; CDR3 protein: CASSLRAGQGLWEQYF